This passage covers 10 T cell receptor beta chains from one sample sequenced in a study of human T cells and chemical hapten exposure. Regarding time point: patch test 2, 6 weeks after DPC sensitization. Specified treatment: therapeutic diphenylcyclopropenone sensitization with weekly scalp DPC. TCRdb used MiXCR to reprocess the RACE reads, holding one entry per CDR3 protein. The table includes around 82,000 distinct CDR3 sequences, around 6.7% detected once. The specimen was whole blood, collected in connection with sensitization to the hapten diphenylcyclopropenone (DPC). All receptors come from a woman aged 25-40 years with alopecia areata. Some clones in this sample may be carry-over from other donors' samples.

This clonotype has ten or more counts. This chain joins TRBV11-2 and TRBJ1-6; D not certain. This CDR3 contains 18 residues. Trimming took 3 bases from V and 0 from J, leaving 15 bases between them. Germline CDR1 reads SGHAT; CDR2 reads FQNNGV. CDR3 region: CASSLRAPGSSYNSPLHF. The DNA for the CDR3 is TGTGCCAGCAGCTTGAGGGCCCCCGGGAGCTCCTATAATTCACCCCTCCACTTT.

This clonotype was detected many times. This chain connects TRBV5-1 to TRBJ1-2; 9 bases fit TRBD1. The CDR3 contains 14 residues. The V and J ends lost 7 bases and 6 bases, in that order; junction bases with no gene match: 10. Germline values: CDR1 SGHRS, CDR2 YFSETQ. Here the CDR3 DNA reads TGCGCCAGCCGGCCGGGACAGGGAGGACATGGCTACACCTTC. It codes for CASRPGQGGHGYTF.

This clonotype was observed at least ten times. This chain joins TRBV5-1 and TRBJ2-2, with D unclear. The length of the CDR3 is 15 residues. V was pared by 6 bases and J by 1 base, with 13 bases between. CDR1 and CDR2 from the germline V gene are SGHRS and YFSETQ. CDR3 DNA: TGCGCCAGCAAATCCCCCAGCTTGAACACCGGGGAGCTGTTTTTT. Its translation is CASKSPSLNTGELFF.

This clonotype was observed many times. This chain links TRBV6-5 with TRBJ1-1, with a possible D match to TRBD1 (5 bases). Trimming pared 7 bases from V and 4 bases from J, leaving 19 bases between. CDR1 MNHEY and CDR2 SVGAGI come from the germline V gene. The CDR3 runs to 15 residues. The CDR3 sequence is CASKLTGAWGTEAFF. The CDR3, as DNA: TGTGCCAGCAAACTCACCGGGGCCTGGGGCACTGAAGCTTTCTTT.

This sequence joins TRBV5-1 and TRBJ1-1, with 8 positions matching TRBD1. Germline CDR1 is SGHRS and CDR2 is YFSETQ. The length of the CDR3 is 17 residues. The V and J ends lost 2 bases and 1 base, in that order; junction bases with no gene match: 10. The CDR3 spells CASSFHYDRGQNTEAFF. The CDR3 bases are TGCGCCAGCAGCTTCCACTACGACAGGGGCCAGAACACTGAAGCTTTCTTT.

In this sample, this clonotype turned up many times. The chain combines TRBV5-1 with TRBJ1-2; D not certain. Per the germline V gene, CDR1 is SGHRS and CDR2 is YFSETQ. The CDR3 is 12 amino acids. The V end lost 4 bases, the J end lost 4 bases, and 8 bases lay between the germline ends. CDR3 sequence reads: CASSRDRYGYTF. The CDR3 nucleotides read TGCGCCAGCAGCAGGGATCGCTATGGCTACACCTTC.

The chain carries TRBV4-2 and TRBJ1-1, with TRBD1 matching 9 bases. Per the germline V gene, CDR1 is LGHNA and CDR2 is YNFKEQ. V lost 4 bases to trimming and J lost 5 bases; unmatched junction nucleotides: 11. The CDR3 covers 16 residues. CDR3 residues: CASSPGGNRGPTEAFF. As DNA, the CDR3 is TGTGCCAGCAGCCCTGGGGGAAACAGGGGGCCAACTGAAGCTTTCTTT.

DNA of the CDR3: TGTGCCAGCAGCCAAGGGGAGGGGGAACCCTATGGCTACACCTTC. Translated: CASSQGEGEPYGYTF. The gene calls are TRBV3-1 and TRBJ1-2; TRBD1 might be the D (6 bases). The germline gives CDR1 LGHDT, CDR2 YNNKEL (reference sequence). V lost 1 base to trimming and J lost 4 bases, with 13 bases between them. This CDR3 spans 15 amino acids. Full variable domain (remainder filled in from reference TRBV3-1 and TRBJ1-2): DTAVSQTPKYLVTQMGNDKSIKCEQNLGHDTMYWYKQDSKKFLKIMFSYNNKELIINETVPNRFSPKSPDKAHLNLHINSLELGDSAVYFCASSQGEGEPYGYTFGSGTRLTVV.

The sample holds many counts of this clonotype. The chain is built from TRBV25-1 and TRBJ1-2; D possibly corresponds to TRBD1 (6 bases). Germline CDR1 is MGHDK and CDR2 is SYGVNS. This CDR3 comprises 16 residues. V dropped 6 bases and J dropped 1 base, with 18 bases sitting between them. The chain's CDR3 is CASSPPRAGVNYGYTF. CDR3 bases: TGTGCCAGCAGCCCCCCGAGGGCAGGGGTTAACTATGGCTACACCTTC.

Regarding this clonotype: This may come from a read error, since a much larger clone is one base off. The chain carries TRBV6-5 and TRBJ1-1, with D possibly matching TRBD1 (5 bases). The CDR3 loop spans 13 amino acids. Germline values: CDR1 MNHEY, CDR2 SVGAGI. CDR3 region: CVSRFDRNTEAFF. DNA of the CDR3: TGTGTCAGCAGATTTGACAGGAACACTGAAGCTTTCTTT.